One sample yielded the 5 T cell receptor beta chains listed below, sequenced in a study of cytomegalovirus exposure and HLA in healthy donors. Vbeta (60) and Jbeta (13) primers were used in the PCR. Measured with immunoSEQ multiplex PCR; TCRdb has only the in-frame clones, and not every one. The sample records about 57,000 clones, more than 70% being singletons. The material sequenced was PBMCs. Every receptor here comes from a male donor in good health and CMV-seronegative.

Details on this clone: Other DNA sequences in the same sample also yield this CDR3. The V and J genes are TRBV7-2 and TRBJ2-5; D is undetermined. The CDR3 contains 12 residues. The V and J ends lost 5 bases and 8 bases respectively, with 12 bases between them. Germline CDR1 reads SGHTA; CDR2 reads FQGNSA. Written as DNA, the CDR3 is TGTGCCAGCAGCCGACTTAGTGAAACCCAGTACTTC. The encoded protein is CASSRLSETQYF.

Turning to this clone: The germline gene is not matched at one end of the junction; a read error may be the cause. The chain has TRBV7-7 and TRBJ2-1; D is possibly TRBD2 (5 bases). Germline V gene data show CDR1 as SSHAT and CDR2 as FNYEAQ (reference sequence). This CDR3 is built from 14 residues. CDR3 DNA sequence: TGTGCTAGCAGCTCCCTTGACGGGGATTATGAGCAGTTCTTC. This sequence encodes CASSSLDGDYEQFF.

The chain is built from TRBV27 and TRBJ2-3; D is undetermined. The V end lost 3 bases, the J end lost 1 base, and 11 bases lay between the germline ends. Germline values: CDR1 MNHEY, CDR2 SMNVEV (reference sequence). The CDR3 loop spans 15 amino acids. As DNA, the CDR3 is TGTGCCAGCAGTTTCAAACCTGGGCGCACAGATACGCAGTATTTT. It is translated as CASSFKPGRTDTQYF.

This clone was recorded a few times. The rearrangement joins TRBV28 to TRBJ1-1, with D possibly being TRBD1 (5 bases). Trimming removed 5 bases from V and 0 bases from J, with 13 bases in between. There are 15 residues in the CDR3. CDR1 and CDR2 (germline): MDHEN, SYDVKM. The CDR3 coding sequence is TGTGCCAGCAGTACCCACAGGAGCTTGAACACTGAAGCTTTCTTT. Translation: CASSTHRSLNTEAFF.

The genes are TRBV7-3 and TRBJ1-1, with D maybe TRBD1 (5 bases). V gave up 5 bases and J gave up 5 bases, with 18 bases separating them. The CDR3 is made up of 15 amino acids. The V gene's germline CDR1 is SGHTA and CDR2 FQGTGA. The CDR3: CASSPSGLGGTEAFF. CDR3 sequence (DNA): TGTGCCAGCAGCCCCTCAGGACTGGGGGGGACTGAAGCTTTCTTT.